This entry describes one T cell receptor beta chain. The antigen is undetermined. The data belong to a study of cytomegalovirus exposure and HLA in healthy donors. The germline gives CDR1 SEHNR, CDR2 FQNEAQ (reference sequence). There are 17 residues in the CDR3. V trimming: 4 bases; J trimming: 2 bases; junction bases outside the gene matches: 12. Broader study findings: Rarity marked most TCR sequences, yet some public TCRs occurred in many donors. The study flagged some 170 TCR beta chains as cytomegalovirus-associated.

Libraries were prepared by immunoSEQ multiplex PCR; TCRdb keeps only in-frame clonotypes and omits some of them. The data show some 87,000 clones, roughly 95% seen once. This chain links TRBV7-9 with TRBJ2-7, with 9 bases lining up with TRBD1. Input material: PBMCs. This receptor was obtained from a young woman in good health and CMV-seronegative. The CDR3 reads CASSSGPGQGFAYEQYF. The CDR3 DNA is TGTGCCAGCAGCTCAGGGCCGGGACAGGGATTCGCCTACGAGCAGTACTTC.